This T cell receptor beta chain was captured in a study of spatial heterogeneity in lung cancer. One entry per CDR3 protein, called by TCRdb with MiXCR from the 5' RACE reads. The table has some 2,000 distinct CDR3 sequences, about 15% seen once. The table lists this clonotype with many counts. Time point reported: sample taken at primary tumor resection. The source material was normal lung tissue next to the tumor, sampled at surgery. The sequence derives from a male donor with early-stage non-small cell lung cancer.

The CDR3 region is CASSLVGTSGSLTGELFF. The CDR3 nucleotides read TGTGCCAGCAGCTTAGTTGGGACTAGCGGGAGTTTGACCGGGGAGCTGTTTTTT. V and J are TRBV7-6 and TRBJ2-2; TRBD2 agrees at 14 bases. Trimming took 1 base from V and 5 from J; bases not matched to a gene: 6. The CDR3 runs to 18 residues. CDR1 and CDR2 (germline): SGHVS, FNYEAQ.